These T cell receptor beta chains were read from a single sample in a study of blood T cell repertoires in COVID-19. Clones were sequenced by immunoSEQ multiplex PCR, and TCRdb holds only the in-frame ones, with some missing. The sample yields about 200,000 clones, about 83% seen once. Material: peripheral blood. These receptor sequences come from a woman aged 50 to 60 with active or convalescent COVID-19. Each CDR3 is given with its conserved first and last residue. A D gene is named only where the DNA matches it firmly. Clone size, where shown, is once, few, many, or a class for clones that have expanded.

CDR3aa	CDR3nt	v_gene	d_gene	j_gene	abundance
CASSMLSWQKSNEQFF	TGTGCCAGTAGTATGTTATCATGGCAGAAGTCCAATGAGCAGTTCTTC	TRBV19	.	TRBJ2-1	.
CASSQDRAEAFF	TGTGCCAGCAGCCAGGACAGGGCTGAAGCTTTCTTT	TRBV7-9	TRBD1	TRBJ1-1	.
CASSLQGVTQYF	TGTGCCAGCAGCTTACAGGGGGTGACCCAGTACTTC	TRBV11-2	TRBD1	TRBJ2-5	once
CASSSPEGHTEAFF	TGTGCCAGCAGCTCACCGGAGGGACACACTGAAGCTTTCTTT	TRBV5-4	.	TRBJ1-1	few
CASSRGTGELYGYTF	TGTGCCTCTAGTAGGGGGACCGGAGAACTCTATGGCTACACCTTC	TRBV13	.	TRBJ1-2	.
CASSWGQSSGANVLTF	TGTGCCAGCAGCTGGGGACAGAGCTCTGGGGCCAACGTCCTGACTTTC	TRBV7-6	TRBD1	TRBJ2-6	.
CASSPFGGRGEKLFF	TGTGCCAGCAGCCCCTTCGGGGGTAGAGGAGAAAAACTGTTTTTT	TRBV3-1/TRBV3-2	.	TRBJ1-4	.
CASSFTNTYNEQFF	TGTGCCAGCAGTTTTACCAACACCTACAATGAGCAGTTCTTC	TRBV28	.	TRBJ2-1	.
CASSPQTGENTEAFF	TGTGCCAGCAGCCCCCAGACGGGAGAGAACACTGAAGCTTTCTTT	TRBV7-6	.	TRBJ1-1	.
CASSLAMGTGGEKLFF	TGTGCCAGCAGCTTAGCGATGGGGACAGGGGGTGAAAAACTGTTTTTT	TRBV7-9	TRBD1	TRBJ1-4	.